The 9 T cell receptor beta chains below all came from one sample that was sequenced in a study of T cell responses to AZD1222 COVID-19 vaccine (dated by TCRdb to the early 2020s). Libraries were prepared through the immunoSEQ multiplex PCR assay. This immuneACCESS table, as held by TCRdb, lists in-frame sequences with V and J called but not all clones. Of the missing ones, under half trace to an unresolved V gene in checked studies; the others have no known cause. In this sample the table shows approximately 120,000 clones, 89% of which occur a single time. The biggest ten clones account for approximately 4.2% of the sample. Interpreted using the paper, the time point label stands for: baseline before first vaccination. Sequencing was performed on peripheral blood, taken on day 0 of AZD1222 vaccination. These TCRs come from an adult in good health.

This rearrangement joins TRBV29-1 to TRBJ2-7; 7 bases align to TRBD1. The CDR3 has 13 residues. CDR1 SQVTM and CDR2 ANQGSEA come from the germline V gene. V lost 4 bases to trimming and J lost 6 bases; unmatched junction nucleotides: 9. CDR3 nucleotide sequence: TGCAGCGTTGGCCGACAGGGTTTAACCGAGCAGTACTTC. Translation: CSVGRQGLTEQYF.

The chain carries TRBV11-3 and TRBJ1-1; D gene uncertain. The CDR3 has 13 residues. V shed 0 bases and J shed 2 bases, with 4 bases lying between them. Per the germline V gene, CDR1 is SGHNT and CDR2 is YENEEA. CDR3 loop: CASSLEENTEAFF. The CDR3 DNA reads as TGTGCCAGCAGCTTAGAGGAAAACACTGAAGCTTTCTTT.

The J gene is TRBJ2-6, the V gene TRBV5-1; D is undetermined. This CDR3 comprises 15 residues. Germline V CDR1 and CDR2: SGHRS, YFSETQ. V dropped 7 bases and J dropped 1 base, with 12 bases sitting between them. CDR3 sequence: CASAITSSGANVLTF. The CDR3 DNA follows: TGCGCCAGCGCTATTACAAGTTCTGGGGCCAACGTCCTGACTTTC.

V gene TRBV2 combines with J gene TRBJ1-5, with D unresolved. This CDR3 has 18 amino acids. Germline V gene sequence: CDR1 SNHLY, CDR2 FYNNEI. Trimming removed 2 bases from V and 1 base from J, with 18 bases in between. This CDR3 reads CASSEQIGSVRSNQPQHF. In DNA form, the CDR3 reads TGTGCCAGCAGTGAACAGATAGGATCGGTACGGAGCAATCAGCCCCAGCATTTT. The full variable domain, with the rest looked up from reference TRBV2 and TRBJ1-5, is EPEVTQTPSHQVTQMGQEVILRCVPISNHLYFYWYRQILGQKVEFLVSFYNNEISEKSEIFDDQFSVERPDGSNFTLKIRSTKLEDSAMYFCASSEQIGSVRSNQPQHFGDGTRLSIL.

The rearrangement uses TRBV4-2 and TRBJ1-4, with D unresolved. CDR1 and CDR2 from the germline V gene are LGHNA and YNFKEQ. V was shortened by 2 bases and J by 3 bases, with 7 bases between the two germline ends. The length of the CDR3 is 14 residues. DNA for the CDR3: TGTGCCAGCAGCCAAAGGCACCCTAATGAAAAACTGTTTTTT. It encodes CASSQRHPNEKLFF.

The chain is built from TRBV24-1 and TRBJ1-5, with D perhaps TRBD1 (5 bases). The CDR3 extends over 13 amino acids. CDR1 is KGHDR, CDR2 SFDVKD, per germline. V lost 5 bases to trimming and J lost 7 bases, with 11 bases between them. The CDR3 reads CATSVDGTQPQHF. CDR3 bases: TGTGCCACCAGTGTAGACGGGACCCAGCCCCAGCATTTT.

Only one count was recorded for this clone. The chain has TRBV3-1 (or the pseudogene TRBV3-2) and TRBJ1-2; D is unresolved. Looked up from germline, CDR1 is LGHDT and CDR2 is YNNKEL (reference sequence). With 5 bases removed from V and 6 bases from J, the gap between germline ends came to 7 bases. The CDR3 totals 11 residues. The CDR3, as DNA: TGTGCCAGCAGCGAAACTAATGGCTACACCTTC. This sequence encodes CASSETNGYTF.

The V and J genes are TRBV9 and TRBJ2-6; D gene uncertain. This CDR3 has 13 amino acids. V was pared by 1 base and J by 3 bases, with 2 bases between. Looked up from germline, CDR1 is SGDLS and CDR2 is YYNGEE. The CDR3 sequence: CASSVSGANVLTF. As DNA, the CDR3 is TGTGCCAGCAGCGTAAGTGGGGCCAACGTCCTGACTTTC.

The J gene is TRBJ1-5, the V gene TRBV2; no reliable D call. The CDR3 runs 13 residues. V lost 6 bases and J 6 bases, leaving 12 bases between the germline ends. Germline V gene lookup returns CDR1 SNHLY and CDR2 FYNNEI. CDR3 protein: CASSSRPTQPQHF. CDR3 DNA: TGTGCCAGCAGCTCCCGACCAACTCAGCCCCAGCATTTT.